The present entry profiles one TCR beta chain with its context. Its antigen is still unknown. Assay used: immunoSEQ multiplex PCR; TCRdb lists only in-frame clones, some missing. The data contain fewer than 150,000 clones, about 90% of them singletons. These data belong to a study of T cell responses to AZD1222 COVID-19 vaccine. Study outcomes and limitations: Nearly half of spike-specific TCRs reportedly go after variant regions that carry no mutations.

This receptor was obtained from an adult in good health. The sample consisted of peripheral blood, taken on day 0 of AZD1222 vaccination.

The CDR3 nucleotides are TGCGCCAGCAGTGAGTCAGGGCTAACTACCGGGGAGCTGTTTTTT. It encodes CASSESGLTTGELFF. This chain connects TRBV10-2 to TRBJ2-2; D is unclear. Germline V lookup: CDR1 WSHSY, CDR2 SAAADI. This CDR3 has 15 amino acids. Trimming cost V 0 bases and J 5 bases, with 10 bases left between them.